In its sample, the clone carrying this T cell receptor beta chain was seen a few times. The CDR3 loop spans 16 amino acids. Germline V gene sequence: CDR1 MNHNS, CDR2 SASEGT. Trimming cost V 5 bases and J 0 bases, with 14 bases left between them. Combining a sample-barcoded 5' primer with a J-beta primer mix, a second PCR ran for roughly 7 to 11 cycles. TCRdb processed the 5' RACE reads anew with MiXCR; each CDR3 protein has one entry. The sample records 500,000 to 550,000 distinct CDR3 sequences, under 30% being singletons. The entry originates in a study of blood T cells in healthy people across ages. These data were likewise used in another study, on T cells of mothers and their children.

This sequence was found in a boy aged 10-17 years in good health. The sequencing sample was made of blood. J is TRBJ1-3 and V is TRBV6-1; possible D gene TRBD1, 5 bases. The CDR3 spells CASSRQLAYSGNTIYF. In nucleotides, the CDR3 is TGTGCCAGCAGTCGACAGTTGGCTTACTCTGGAAACACCATATATTTT.